This TCR beta chain was retrieved from a study of T cell repertoires in cytomegalovirus infection. This clonotype was recorded a few times. TCRdb processed the reads anew with MiXCR; each CDR3 protein has one entry. The sample has some 200,000 distinct CDR3 sequences; 8% to 10% are singletons. The length of the CDR3 is 16 residues. Germline assignment: CDR1 SGHDN and CDR2 FVKESK. V was cut by 0 bases and J by 1 base, with 13 bases left in between. The chain carries TRBV14 and TRBJ2-7; D unclear. The specimen was PBMCs. This TCR was sampled from a human donor in good health (CMV status not recorded). Some clones in this sample may be carry-over from other donors' samples. CDR3 nucleotide sequence: TGTGCCAGCAGCCAAGATATGGCAGGCCTTTCCTACGAGCAGTACTTC. Translating it yields CASSQDMAGLSYEQYF.